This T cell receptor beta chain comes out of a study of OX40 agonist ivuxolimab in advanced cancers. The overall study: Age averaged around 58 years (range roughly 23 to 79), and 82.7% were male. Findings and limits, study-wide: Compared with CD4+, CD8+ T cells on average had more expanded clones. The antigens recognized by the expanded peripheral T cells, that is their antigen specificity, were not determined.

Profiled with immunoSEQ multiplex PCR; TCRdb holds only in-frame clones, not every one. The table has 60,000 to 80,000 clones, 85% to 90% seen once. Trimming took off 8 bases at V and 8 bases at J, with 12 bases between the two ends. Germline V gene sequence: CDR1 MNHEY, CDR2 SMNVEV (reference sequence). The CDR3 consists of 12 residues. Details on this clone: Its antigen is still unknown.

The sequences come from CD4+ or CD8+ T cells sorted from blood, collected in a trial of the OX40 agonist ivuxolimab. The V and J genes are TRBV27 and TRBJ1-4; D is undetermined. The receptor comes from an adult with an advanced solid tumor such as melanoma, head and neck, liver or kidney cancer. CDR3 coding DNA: TGTGCCAGCGGGGAGGGAGGCGAAAAACTGTTTTTT. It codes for CASGEGGEKLFF.